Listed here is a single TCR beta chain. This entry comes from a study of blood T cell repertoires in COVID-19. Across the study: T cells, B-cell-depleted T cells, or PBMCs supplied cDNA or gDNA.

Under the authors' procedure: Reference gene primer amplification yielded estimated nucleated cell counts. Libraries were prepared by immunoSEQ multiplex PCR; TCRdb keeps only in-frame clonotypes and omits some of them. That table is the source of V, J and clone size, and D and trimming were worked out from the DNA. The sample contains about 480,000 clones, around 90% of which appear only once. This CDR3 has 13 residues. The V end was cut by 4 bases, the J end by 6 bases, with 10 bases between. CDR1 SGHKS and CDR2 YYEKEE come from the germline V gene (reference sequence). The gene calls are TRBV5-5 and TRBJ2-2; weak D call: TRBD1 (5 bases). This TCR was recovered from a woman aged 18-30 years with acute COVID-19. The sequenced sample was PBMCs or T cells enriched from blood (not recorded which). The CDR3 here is CASSRQHAGELFF. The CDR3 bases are TGTGCCAGCAGCCGACAGCATGCCGGGGAGCTGTTTTTT. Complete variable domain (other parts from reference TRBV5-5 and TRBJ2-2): DAGVTQSPTHLIKTRGQQVTLRCSPISGHKSVSWYQQVLGQGPQFIFQYYEKEERGRGNFPDRFSARQFPNYSSELNVNALLLGDSALYLCASSRQHAGELFFGEGSRLTVL.